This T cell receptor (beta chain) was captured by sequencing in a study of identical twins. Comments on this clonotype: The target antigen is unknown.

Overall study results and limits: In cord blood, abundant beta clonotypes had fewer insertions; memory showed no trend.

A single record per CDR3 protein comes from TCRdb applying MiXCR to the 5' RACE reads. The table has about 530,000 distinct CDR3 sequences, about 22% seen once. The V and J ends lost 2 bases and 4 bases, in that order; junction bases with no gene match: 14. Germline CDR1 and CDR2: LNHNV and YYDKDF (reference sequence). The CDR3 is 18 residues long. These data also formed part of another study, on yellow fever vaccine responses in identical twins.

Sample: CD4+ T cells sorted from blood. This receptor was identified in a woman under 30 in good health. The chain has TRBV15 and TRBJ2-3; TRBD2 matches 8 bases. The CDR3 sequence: CATSRRVTAGGEADTQYF. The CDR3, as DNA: TGTGCCACCAGCAGACGTGTAACCGCGGGAGGTGAGGCAGATACGCAGTATTTT.